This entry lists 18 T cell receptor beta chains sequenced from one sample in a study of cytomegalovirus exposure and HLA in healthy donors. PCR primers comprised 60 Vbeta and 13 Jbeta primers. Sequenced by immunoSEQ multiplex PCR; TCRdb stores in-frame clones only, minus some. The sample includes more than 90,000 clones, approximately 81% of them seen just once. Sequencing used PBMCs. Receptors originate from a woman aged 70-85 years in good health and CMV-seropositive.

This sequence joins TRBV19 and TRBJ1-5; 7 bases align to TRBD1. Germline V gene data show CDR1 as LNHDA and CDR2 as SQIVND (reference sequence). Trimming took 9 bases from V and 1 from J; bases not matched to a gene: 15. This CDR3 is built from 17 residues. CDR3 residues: CASHKPQGGVSNQPQHF. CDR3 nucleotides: TGTGCCAGCCACAAACCTCAGGGGGGTGTGAGCAATCAGCCCCAGCATTTT.

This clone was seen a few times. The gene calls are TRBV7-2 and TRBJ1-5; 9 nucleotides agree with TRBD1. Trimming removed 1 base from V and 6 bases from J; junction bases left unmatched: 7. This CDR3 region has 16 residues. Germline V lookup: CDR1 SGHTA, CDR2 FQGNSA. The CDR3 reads CASSLEGQGLFQPQHF. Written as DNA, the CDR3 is TGTGCCAGCAGCTTAGAGGGACAGGGTTTGTTTCAGCCCCAGCATTTT.

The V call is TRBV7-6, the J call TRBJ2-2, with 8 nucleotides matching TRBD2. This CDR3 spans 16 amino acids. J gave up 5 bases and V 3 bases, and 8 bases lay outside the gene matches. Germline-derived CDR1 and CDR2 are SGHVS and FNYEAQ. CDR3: CASSLAVTSGTGELFF. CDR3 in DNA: TGTGCCAGCAGCTTGGCGGTAACTAGCGGTACCGGGGAGCTGTTTTTT.

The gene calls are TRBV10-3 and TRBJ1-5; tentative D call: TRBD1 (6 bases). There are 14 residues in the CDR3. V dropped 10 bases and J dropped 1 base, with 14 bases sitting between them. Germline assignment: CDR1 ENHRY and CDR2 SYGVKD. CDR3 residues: CATRLGASNQPQHF. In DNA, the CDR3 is TGTGCCACCCGGCTGGGGGCGAGCAATCAGCCCCAGCATTTT.

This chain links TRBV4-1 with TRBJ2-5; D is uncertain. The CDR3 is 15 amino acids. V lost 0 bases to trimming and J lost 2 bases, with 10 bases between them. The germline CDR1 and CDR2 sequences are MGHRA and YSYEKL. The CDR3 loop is CASSQDINFQETQYF. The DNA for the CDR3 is TGCGCCAGCAGCCAAGATATTAACTTTCAAGAGACCCAGTACTTC.

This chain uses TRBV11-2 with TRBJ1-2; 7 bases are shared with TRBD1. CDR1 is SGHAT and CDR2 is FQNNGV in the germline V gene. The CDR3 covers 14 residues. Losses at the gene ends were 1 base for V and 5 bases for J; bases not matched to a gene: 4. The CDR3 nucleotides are TGTGCCAGCAGCTTAGCCCAGGGGGGATATGGCTACACCTTC. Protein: CASSLAQGGYGYTF.

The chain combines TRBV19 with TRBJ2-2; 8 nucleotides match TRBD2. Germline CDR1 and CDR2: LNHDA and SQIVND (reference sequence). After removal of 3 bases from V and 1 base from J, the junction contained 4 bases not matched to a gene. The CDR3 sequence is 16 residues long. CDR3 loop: CASSIFSGKNTGELFF. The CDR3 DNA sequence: TGTGCCAGTAGTATCTTTAGCGGGAAGAACACCGGGGAGCTGTTTTTT.

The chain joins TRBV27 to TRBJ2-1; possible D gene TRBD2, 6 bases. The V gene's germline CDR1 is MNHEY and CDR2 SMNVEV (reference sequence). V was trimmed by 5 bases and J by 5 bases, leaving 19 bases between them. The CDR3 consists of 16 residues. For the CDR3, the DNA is TGTGCCAGCAGTGAGGGCCTAGCGAGGAAGAACAATGAGCAGTTCTTC. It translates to CASSEGLARKNNEQFF.

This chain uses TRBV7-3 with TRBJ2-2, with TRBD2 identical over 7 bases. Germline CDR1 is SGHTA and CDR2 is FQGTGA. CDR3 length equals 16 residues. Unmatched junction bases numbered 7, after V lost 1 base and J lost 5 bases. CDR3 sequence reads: CASSLMAGAGTGELFF. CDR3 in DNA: TGTGCCAGCAGCTTAATGGCGGGAGCGGGGACCGGGGAGCTGTTTTTT.

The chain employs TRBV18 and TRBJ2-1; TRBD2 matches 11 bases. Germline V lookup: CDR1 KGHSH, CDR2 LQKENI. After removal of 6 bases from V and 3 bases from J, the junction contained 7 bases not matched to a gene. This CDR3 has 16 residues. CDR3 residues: CASSPSLAGGYNEQFF. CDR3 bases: TGTGCCAGCTCGCCTTCCCTAGCGGGGGGCTACAATGAGCAGTTCTTC.

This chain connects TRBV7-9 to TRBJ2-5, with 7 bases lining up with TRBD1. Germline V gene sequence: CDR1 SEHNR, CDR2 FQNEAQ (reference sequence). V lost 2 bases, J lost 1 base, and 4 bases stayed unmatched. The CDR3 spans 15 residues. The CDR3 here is CASSLKTGIQETQYF. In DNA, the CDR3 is TGTGCCAGCAGCTTAAAGACAGGGATCCAAGAGACCCAGTACTTC.

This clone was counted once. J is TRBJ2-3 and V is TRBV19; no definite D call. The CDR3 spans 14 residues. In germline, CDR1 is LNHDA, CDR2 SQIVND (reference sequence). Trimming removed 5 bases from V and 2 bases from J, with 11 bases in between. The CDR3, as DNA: TGTGCCAGTAGTCCGTCCCCTAACACAGATACGCAGTATTTT. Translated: CASSPSPNTDTQYF.

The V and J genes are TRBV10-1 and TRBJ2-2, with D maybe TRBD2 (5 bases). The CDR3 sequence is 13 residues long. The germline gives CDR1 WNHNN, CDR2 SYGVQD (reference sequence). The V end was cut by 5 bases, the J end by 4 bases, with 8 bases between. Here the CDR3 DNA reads TGCGCCAGCAGTTGGGCGGGCACCGGGGAGCTGTTTTTT. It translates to CASSWAGTGELFF.

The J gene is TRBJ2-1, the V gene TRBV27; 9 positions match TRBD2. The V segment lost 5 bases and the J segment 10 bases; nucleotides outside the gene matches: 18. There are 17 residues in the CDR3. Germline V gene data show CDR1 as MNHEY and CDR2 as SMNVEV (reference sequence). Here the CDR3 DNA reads TGTGCCAGCAGTCCCTCCCCGATTTTAGCGGGAGCGTCCGAGCAGTTCTTC. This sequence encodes CASSPSPILAGASEQFF.

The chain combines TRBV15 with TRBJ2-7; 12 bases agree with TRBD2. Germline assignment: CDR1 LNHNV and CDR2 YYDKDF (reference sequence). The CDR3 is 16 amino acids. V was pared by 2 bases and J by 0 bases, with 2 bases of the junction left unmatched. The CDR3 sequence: CATSRPGLAGSYEQYF. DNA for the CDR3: TGTGCCACCAGCAGACCGGGACTAGCGGGCTCCTACGAGCAGTACTTC.

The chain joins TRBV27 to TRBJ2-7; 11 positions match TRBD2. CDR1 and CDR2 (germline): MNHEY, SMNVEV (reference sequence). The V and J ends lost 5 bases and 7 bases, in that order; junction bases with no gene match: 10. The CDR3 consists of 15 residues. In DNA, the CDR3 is TGTGCCAGCAGTGTAGCGGGAGGGTTCCTGGGTGAGCAGTACTTC. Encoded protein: CASSVAGGFLGEQYF.

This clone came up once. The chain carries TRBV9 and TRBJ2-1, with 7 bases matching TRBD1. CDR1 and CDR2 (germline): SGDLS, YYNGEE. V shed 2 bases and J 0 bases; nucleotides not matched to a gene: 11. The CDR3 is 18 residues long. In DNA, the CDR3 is TGTGCCAGCAGCGTCGGTCCCGACAGGGCTTGCTCCTACAATGAGCAGTTCTTC. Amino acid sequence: CASSVGPDRACSYNEQFF.

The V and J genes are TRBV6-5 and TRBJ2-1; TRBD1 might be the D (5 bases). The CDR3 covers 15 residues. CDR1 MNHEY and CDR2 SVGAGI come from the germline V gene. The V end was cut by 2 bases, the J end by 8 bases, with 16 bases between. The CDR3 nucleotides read TGTGCCAGCAGTTACGCAAGCAGGGTCGAATATGAGCAGTTCTTC. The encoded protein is CASSYASRVEYEQFF.